The entry that follows covers one T cell receptor (beta chain) sequence. Its antigen is unknown. Within one base of it there is no much larger clone, and no base qualities were kept. Whole blood was collected in K2EDTA tubes by collaborating institutions according to the institutions' own protocols. For TCRbeta analysis, collaborator samples were shipped as frozen whole blood, as isolated PBMCs, or as DNA extracted from either sample type. CDR1 and CDR2 are read off the germline V gene as MNHEY and SVGAGI. The junction shows trimming of 6 bases on V and 3 bases on J, plus 11 bases between the germline ends. From cysteine to phenylalanine, the CDR3 is 14 amino acids long. The only DNA kept is the CDR3, 42 bases in frame from the first base. TCRbeta CDR3 regions were amplified from genomic DNA by means of the immunoSEQ Assay, a bias-controlled multiplex PCR. In the source study's methods: The number of nucleated cells in each sample was estimated by amplification of reference gene primers within the assay. To quantify the absolute abundance of each unique TCRbeta CDR3 rearrangement, sequence reads were collapsed and filtered. For each sample, productive Simpson clonality was calculated by taking the square root of Simpson's diversity index across productive rearrangements. The source is immuneACCESS, and TCRdb retained only in-frame sequences with V and J called. Part of the clones is not carried over; for the studies checked, unresolved V genes explain less than half of this, and the remainder is unexplained. V, J and clone size are taken as reported in that table, and D and trimming were inferred from the DNA itself. Recorded for this sample are 60,000 to 80,000 clones; almost 85% of them occurred a single time. Of the sample, approximately 8.8% is held by the ten largest clones.

The sample originates from a study of blood T cell repertoires in COVID-19 (TCRdb year 2020). Some background on the complete study: The collaborator samples originated in the United States, Italy and Spain and spanned the acute and convalescent phases of COVID-19. The prospective study material was composed of cDNA or gDNA derived from T cells, B-cell-depleted T cells, or PBMCs. Where available, HLA class I and class II types were obtained from metadata supplied by the sample provider rather than from assay-based typing. Samples came from the ongoing ImmuneRACE study (first 160 participants) plus 1,254 subjects from 6 global collaborators. Sample metadata almost always included a de-identified subject ID, COVID-19 status, age in years and sex. The repertoires were released in a freely available public database intended as a resource for research on the immune response to SARS-CoV-2. The dataset comprised deeply sampled blood TCRbeta repertoires from subjects exposed to, actively infected with, or recovered from COVID-19. Study-wide conclusions, independent of this receptor: The quantity of clinical and demographic metadata differed by source and by participant and was supplied without curation.

The clonotype was recovered from a man in his forties or fifties with active COVID-19. This chain is built from TRBV6-5 and TRBJ2-2; 6 matching bases give a weak D call of TRBD2. The specimen sequenced was peripheral blood. For the CDR3, the sequence is CASSRDSHTGELFF. The nucleotide sequence is given as TGTGCCAGCAGCCGGGACTCCCACACCGGGGAGCTGTTTTTT.